This T cell receptor (beta chain) was captured in a study of blood T cell repertoires in COVID-19. The overall study: The United States, Italy and Spain were the sources of the acute and convalescent COVID-19 samples. T cells, B-cell-depleted T cells, or PBMCs supplied cDNA or gDNA.

Germline CDR1 reads MNHEY; CDR2 reads SMNVEV (reference sequence). The germline V and J ends were trimmed by 5 bases and 0 bases, with 18 bases remaining between them. This CDR3 spans 17 amino acids. As originally analysed: Amplification of reference gene primers provided the estimated nucleated cell counts. Profiled with immunoSEQ multiplex PCR; TCRdb holds only in-frame clones, not every one. V, J and clone size are taken as reported in that table, and D and trimming were inferred from the DNA itself. The sample lists about 250,000 clones; around 80% were seen once. Source material: peripheral blood. This chain connects TRBV27 to TRBJ2-3, with D perhaps TRBD2 (6 bases). The receptor was isolated from a human donor in a cohort sampled during active COVID-19. The CDR3 DNA sequence: TGTGCCAGCAGTCCCTCGGGACTCCTTACTAGCACAGATACGCAGTATTTT. It specifies CASSPSGLLTSTDTQYF.